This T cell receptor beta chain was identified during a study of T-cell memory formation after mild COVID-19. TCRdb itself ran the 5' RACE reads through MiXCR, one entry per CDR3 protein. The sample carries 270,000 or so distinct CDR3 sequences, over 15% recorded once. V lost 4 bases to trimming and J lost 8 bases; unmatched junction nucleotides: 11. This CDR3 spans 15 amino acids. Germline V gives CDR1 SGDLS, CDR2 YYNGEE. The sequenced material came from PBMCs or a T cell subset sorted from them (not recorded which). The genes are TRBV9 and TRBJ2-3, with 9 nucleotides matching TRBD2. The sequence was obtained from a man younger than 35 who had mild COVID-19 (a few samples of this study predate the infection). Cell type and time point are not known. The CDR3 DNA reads TGTGCCAGCAGCCCCCGTGCGGGGGGGCACGTTACGCAGTATTTT. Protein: CASSPRAGGHVTQYF.